Listed here is a single T cell receptor (beta chain). Its antigen is still unknown. The repertoire was sequenced with immunoSEQ multiplex PCR; TCRdb's copy has only in-frame clones and lacks some. The sample gives under 150,000 clones, 80% to 90% of which show up once; 5% is in the top ten. This sample stems from a study of Ad26.COV2.S vaccination and SARS-CoV-2 variants. The V end was cut by 6 bases, the J end by 3 bases, with 6 bases between. CDR3 size: 11 residues. Study outcomes and limitations: It was vaccine recipients, not placebo recipients, who had the higher spike-specific TCR breadth.

The sample in question was peripheral blood, obtained after recovery from COVID-19. The rearrangement joins TRBV12-3 or TRBV12-4 to TRBJ2-7; D unresolved. This receptor was identified in a human donor who had recovered from COVID-19. The CDR3 DNA is TGTGCCAGCAGCCGAGACTACGAGCAGTACTTC. Encoded protein: CASSRDYEQYF.